This is a list of T cell receptor beta chains from one sample in a study of T cell repertoires in cytomegalovirus infection. Each CDR3 protein is one row after TCRdb ran MiXCR on the reads. The sample lists about 490,000 distinct CDR3 sequences; approximately 25% were seen once. Sequenced material: PBMCs. These receptors came from a human donor in good health (CMV status not recorded). Some clones in this sample may be carry-over from other donors' samples. The CDR3 runs from the conserved cysteine through the conserved F or W. The D gene is left open where the match is weak. Size tells how often a clone was seen (once, few, many) or the class of an expanded clone, and some rows leave it out.

CDR3 protein: CASSRLLTGLAGGGHTGELFF
CDR3 DNA: TGTGCCAGCAGCCGGCTTTTGACGGGACTAGCGGGAGGAGGGCACACCGGGGAGCTGTTTTTT
V gene: TRBV4-2
D gene: TRBD2
clone size: .
J gene: TRBJ2-2

CDR3 protein: CSARSPPGTERMGDTQYF
CDR3 DNA: TGCAGTGCTAGGAGCCCCCCTGGGACCGAAAGGATGGGAGATACGCAGTATTTT
V gene: TRBV20-1
D gene: .
clone size: .
J gene: TRBJ2-3

CDR3 protein: CASSPRLGDAIITGELFF
CDR3 DNA: TGTGCCAGCTCACCTCGGTTGGGGGACGCCATTATCACCGGGGAGCTGTTTTTT
V gene: TRBV18
D gene: .
clone size: few
J gene: TRBJ2-2

CDR3 protein: CSGTLGEKLFF
CDR3 DNA: TGCAGCGGGACCCTGGGGGAAAAACTGTTTTTT
V gene: TRBV29-1
D gene: .
clone size: few
J gene: TRBJ1-4

CDR3 protein: CASSGGLWRDPSTDTQYF
CDR3 DNA: TGTGCCAGCAGCGGTGGTCTCTGGCGAGACCCTAGCACAGATACGCAGTATTTT
V gene: TRBV11-3
D gene: .
clone size: few
J gene: TRBJ2-3

CDR3 protein: CASSTGTSGSNEQFF
CDR3 DNA: TGTGCCAGCAGTACCGGGACTAGCGGGAGTAATGAGCAGTTCTTC
V gene: TRBV6-2/TRBV6-3
D gene: TRBD2
clone size: many
J gene: TRBJ2-1

CDR3 protein: CASSSPASTADTQYF
CDR3 DNA: TGTGCCAGCAGTTCCCCAGCCTCGACGGCAGATACGCAGTATTTT
V gene: TRBV27
D gene: .
clone size: .
J gene: TRBJ2-3

CDR3 protein: CASSSRGFENSPLHF
CDR3 DNA: TGTGCCAGTAGTTCTAGGGGGTTCGAGAATTCACCCCTCCACTTT
V gene: TRBV19
D gene: .
clone size: few
J gene: TRBJ1-6

CDR3 protein: CASSWDLNQPQHF
CDR3 DNA: TGTGCCAGCAGCTGGGACCTCAATCAGCCCCAGCATTTT
V gene: TRBV7-2
D gene: .
clone size: many
J gene: TRBJ1-5

CDR3 protein: CASRQTGRNQPQHF
CDR3 DNA: TGTGCCAGCAGACAGACAGGGCGCAATCAGCCCCAGCATTTT
V gene: TRBV27
D gene: TRBD1
clone size: few
J gene: TRBJ1-5

CDR3 protein: CASSPEGAKNIQYF
CDR3 DNA: TGTGCCAGCAGCCCAGAGGGTGCCAAAAACATTCAGTACTTC
V gene: TRBV7-2
D gene: .
clone size: many
J gene: TRBJ2-4

CDR3 protein: CASSPGGGLPYEQYF
CDR3 DNA: TGCGCCAGCAGCCCCGGTGGGGGACTTCCCTACGAGCAGTACTTC
V gene: TRBV4-1
D gene: .
clone size: .
J gene: TRBJ2-7

CDR3 protein: CASSPHGRGTDTQYF
CDR3 DNA: TGTGCCAGCAGCCCCCACGGGAGAGGCACAGATACGCAGTATTTT
V gene: TRBV7-2
D gene: .
clone size: many
J gene: TRBJ2-3

CDR3 protein: CASSLAYRGAGYNEQFF
CDR3 DNA: TGTGCCAGCAGCTTAGCGTACAGGGGGGCAGGCTACAATGAGCAGTTCTTC
V gene: TRBV7-9
D gene: TRBD1
clone size: few
J gene: TRBJ2-1

CDR3 protein: CASSLVGARNSPLHF
CDR3 DNA: TGTGCCAGCAGCTTAGTGGGGGCTCGGAATTCACCCCTCCACTTT
V gene: TRBV7-8
D gene: .
clone size: many
J gene: TRBJ1-6

CDR3 protein: CASSLQAGEGDTQYF
CDR3 DNA: TGTGCCAGCAGCCTACAGGCGGGAGAAGGAGATACGCAGTATTTT
V gene: TRBV7-2
D gene: TRBD2
clone size: many
J gene: TRBJ2-3

CDR3 protein: CASSQASSYEQYF
CDR3 DNA: TGTGCCAGTTCGCAGGCATCCTCCTACGAGCAGTACTTC
V gene: TRBV7-9
D gene: .
clone size: few
J gene: TRBJ2-7

CDR3 protein: CASSAGLGGYGYTF
CDR3 DNA: TGTGCCAGCAGTGCCGGACTTGGCGGCTATGGCTACACCTTC
V gene: TRBV12-3/TRBV12-4
D gene: .
clone size: few
J gene: TRBJ1-2

CDR3 protein: CASSPRDGDTQYF
CDR3 DNA: TGTGCCAGCAGCCCGCGGGACGGAGATACGCAGTATTTT
V gene: TRBV7-2
D gene: .
clone size: .
J gene: TRBJ2-3

CDR3 protein: CASRVTGGSYNEQFF
CDR3 DNA: TGTGCCAGCAGAGTTACAGGGGGCTCATACAATGAGCAGTTCTTC
V gene: TRBV6-1
D gene: TRBD1
clone size: .
J gene: TRBJ2-1

CDR3 protein: CASSAINEQFF
CDR3 DNA: TGTGCCAGCAGCGCCATCAATGAGCAGTTCTTC
V gene: TRBV12-3/TRBV12-4
D gene: .
clone size: few
J gene: TRBJ2-1

CDR3 protein: CASSEQAHSGNTIYF
CDR3 DNA: TGTGCCAGCAGTGAACAGGCACACTCTGGAAACACCATATATTTT
V gene: TRBV2
D gene: .
clone size: few
J gene: TRBJ1-3

CDR3 protein: CASSLAGWTGNTIYF
CDR3 DNA: TGTGCCAGCAGTCTAGCAGGGTGGACTGGAAACACCATATATTTT
V gene: TRBV12-3/TRBV12-4
D gene: .
clone size: .
J gene: TRBJ1-3

CDR3 protein: CASRLAGNEQYF
CDR3 DNA: TGTGCCAGTCGACTAGCGGGAAACGAGCAGTACTTC
V gene: TRBV7-9
D gene: TRBD2
clone size: few
J gene: TRBJ2-7

CDR3 protein: CSARELAGSSYNEQFF
CDR3 DNA: TGCAGTGCTAGAGAACTAGCGGGAAGCTCCTACAATGAGCAGTTCTTC
V gene: TRBV20-1
D gene: TRBD2
clone size: .
J gene: TRBJ2-1

CDR3 protein: CASRGSLRDTQYF
CDR3 DNA: TGTGCCAGCAGGGGTAGTTTGCGGGATACGCAGTATTTT
V gene: TRBV28
D gene: .
clone size: few
J gene: TRBJ2-3

CDR3 protein: CASSSGVAGGAGKATQYF
CDR3 DNA: TGTGCCAGCAGCTCAGGGGTAGCGGGAGGGGCCGGGAAGGCGACCCAGTACTTC
V gene: TRBV11-2
D gene: TRBD2
clone size: few
J gene: TRBJ2-5

CDR3 protein: CASSSRGPMNTEAFF
CDR3 DNA: TGTGCCAGCAGTTCTAGAGGACCGATGAACACTGAAGCTTTCTTT
V gene: TRBV12-3/TRBV12-4
D gene: .
clone size: many
J gene: TRBJ1-1